This T cell receptor beta chain was profiled in a study of blood T cell repertoires in COVID-19. In the study overall: COVID-19 samples, acute and convalescent, were from the United States, Italy and Spain. T cells, B-cell-depleted T cells, or PBMCs provided the cDNA or gDNA that served as material.

The length of the CDR3 is 16 residues. The germline V and J ends were trimmed by 5 bases and 1 base, with 17 bases remaining between them. The V gene's germline CDR1 is SEHNR and CDR2 FQNEAQ (reference sequence). Authors' analysis steps: Reference gene primer amplification gave nucleated cell count estimates. This table comes from immunoSEQ multiplex PCR, and its TCRdb copy is limited to in-frame clones, with some not included. That table furnishes V, J and clone size, whereas the DNA furnished D and trimming. The sample contains approximately 45,000 clones, 85% to 90% of which appear only once. Sequenced: peripheral blood. The TCR sequence derives from an elderly woman with COVID-19, enrolled during active disease. J is TRBJ1-1 and V is TRBV7-9; tentative D call: TRBD1 (6 bases). The CDR3 loop is CASSPWTVKENTEAFF. The CDR3 DNA is TGTGCCAGCAGCCCCTGGACAGTAAAGGAGAACACTGAAGCTTTCTTT.